These 7 T cell receptor beta chains came from one sample sequenced in a study of CXCR3-negative and CXCR3-positive naive CD8 T cells. What these receptors recognize is not known. Study results and limitations: CXCR3-positive naive cells had more hydrophobic TRB CDR3s than CXCR3-negative naive cells.

The libraries of TRB cDNA were constructed through 5' RACE using UMI labels. TCRdb re-called the 5' RACE reads and gives one entry per CDR3 protein, without DNA. Across 140,000 to 150,000 distinct CDR3 sequences, the top ten clones capture roughly 0.27% of the sample. The specimen sequenced was naive CXCR3+ CD8+ T cells from blood. Sample subset: CD45RO-CCR7+CD27+CD95- naive CD8+ T cells expressing CXCR3 (TNR3+). Receptors originate from a human donor in good health. Some clones in this sample may be carry-over from other donors' samples.

V is TRBV13 and J is TRBJ2-7; no DNA is available, so the TRBD1 call from TCRdb remains unchecked. CDR3 size: 14 residues. Germline V gene lookup returns CDR1 PRHDT and CDR2 FYEKMQ (reference sequence). The CDR3 is CASSLTGFSYEQYF.

V and J are TRBV5-1 and TRBJ1-2; TCRdb selects TRBD1, and the lack of DNA leaves this call unchecked. Germline CDR1 reads SGHRS; CDR2 reads YFSETQ. The CDR3 totals 14 residues. This CDR3 reads CASSFDDSNYGYTF.

This rearrangement joins TRBV7-9 to TRBJ2-6. This CDR3 has 15 residues. Germline values: CDR1 SEHNR, CDR2 FQNEAQ (reference sequence). This CDR3 reads CASSLTGGRANVLTF.

The V and J genes are TRBV20-1 and TRBJ1-1; the D gene TCRdb calls, TRBD1, cannot be checked with no DNA. Germline V gene data show CDR1 as DFQATT and CDR2 as SNEGSKA (reference sequence). This CDR3 contains 14 residues. CDR3 sequence reads: CSAQTDSMNTEAFF.

The V gene is TRBV29-1, the J gene TRBJ1-3; no DNA is available, so the TRBD1 call from TCRdb remains unchecked. The CDR3 contains 17 residues. The germline CDR1 and CDR2 sequences are SQVTM and ANQGSEA. The CDR3 sequence is CSVEARDRVYSGNTIYF.

The genes are TRBV28 and TRBJ2-1. The germline V gene has CDR1 MDHEN and CDR2 SYDVKM. This CDR3 comprises 14 residues. The chain's CDR3 is CASSFLGSYNEQFF. The variable domain in full, with the rest retrieved from reference TRBV28 and TRBJ2-1, is DVKVTQSSRYLVKRTGEKVFLECVQDMDHENMFWYRQDPGLGLRLIYFSYDVKMKEKGDIPEGYSVSREKKERFSLILESASTNQTSMYLCASSFLGSYNEQFFGPGTRLTVL.

The V gene is TRBV29-1, the J gene TRBJ2-7. This CDR3 region has 13 residues. Germline-derived CDR1 and CDR2 are SQVTM and ANQGSEA. The CDR3 sequence is CSVEGRPRGEQYF.